This entry describes one TCR beta chain. Profiling relied on immunoSEQ multiplex PCR, and the TCRdb table lists in-frame clones only, not all of them. The sample carries 77,000 or so clones, about 80% recorded once. The data are from a study of T cell clones after liver transplantation. Study background: HCV positivity affected three of eight recipients; the rest lacked autoimmune or viral indications.

Trimming left V 1 base short and J 1 base short, with 4 bases between. The CDR3 contains 13 residues. Germline assignment: CDR1 KGHSH and CDR2 LQKENI. The sequences come from CD4+ T cells from blood, collected 12 months after liver transplant. The clonotype was recovered from a human patient who received a liver transplant. Some T cells may have come from the graft donor. V usage is TRBV18 and J usage is TRBJ2-5; D is uncertain. The CDR3 protein is CASSPRAQETQYF. The CDR3 DNA reads as TGTGCCAGCTCACCACGGGCCCAAGAGACCCAGTACTTC.